Shown below are 20 T cell receptor beta chains from a single sample sequenced in a study of memory CD8 T cells in hepatitis C reinfection. Time point given: late/post reinfection, 12 to 24 weeks after detection. No in vitro expansion preceded TCR sequencing of the sorted cells. Sequenced by immunoSEQ multiplex PCR; TCRdb stores in-frame clones only, minus some. The table has about 50,000 clones, 89% seen once. The source material was naive CD8+ T cells sorted from blood. The receptors shown here come from a young man with hepatitis C virus infection.

The chain recombines TRBV27 with TRBJ2-1, with D perhaps matching TRBD1 (6 bases). CDR1 and CDR2 from the germline V gene are MNHEY and SMNVEV (reference sequence). The V gene lost 4 bases and the J gene lost 5 bases, with 18 bases spanning the gap. This CDR3 has 16 residues. The CDR3 is CASSSLVGALHNEQFF. The CDR3 nucleotides are TGTGCCAGCAGTTCTCTGGTGGGGGCCCTCCACAATGAGCAGTTCTTC.

The chain links TRBV19 to TRBJ2-1; TRBD2 agrees at 9 bases. CDR3 length equals 17 residues. Germline CDR1 is LNHDA and CDR2 is SQIVND (reference sequence). After removal of 3 bases from V and 6 bases from J, the junction contained 12 bases not matched to a gene. The CDR3 DNA reads TGTGCCAGTAGTATGAGCGGGTGGACTAGCGAGATCAATGAGCAGTTCTTC. It translates to CASSMSGWTSEINEQFF.

V usage is TRBV11-2 and J usage is TRBJ2-3; 16 nucleotides agree with TRBD2. This CDR3 spans 17 amino acids. Trimming removed 0 bases from V and 3 bases from J; junction bases left unmatched: 0. Germline V lookup: CDR1 SGHAT, CDR2 FQNNGV. This chain's CDR3 is CASSLEGLAGGTDTQYF. CDR3 DNA sequence: TGTGCCAGCAGCTTAGAGGGACTAGCGGGAGGGACAGATACGCAGTATTTT.

CDR3 residues: CASSRLRAETQYF. The CDR3 DNA follows: TGTGCCAGCAGCCGACTGAGGGCAGAGACCCAGTACTTC. The chain carries TRBV7-8 and TRBJ2-5; D might be TRBD2 (5 bases). Germline assignment: CDR1 SGHVS and CDR2 FQNEAQ. The V end was cut by 5 bases, the J end by 4 bases, with 11 bases between. The CDR3 covers 13 residues.

A few counts support this clone. The chain joins TRBV6-5 to TRBJ1-1; a possible D gene is TRBD1 (6 bases). V gave up 2 bases and J gave up 6 bases, with 13 bases separating them. Germline CDR1 and CDR2: MNHEY and SVGAGI. The CDR3 covers 14 residues. DNA of the CDR3: TGTGCCAGCAGTTACAGAGGAACAGGGTCTGAAGCTTTCTTT. This encodes CASSYRGTGSEAFF.

The gene calls are TRBV30 and TRBJ1-1, with D uncertain. Trimming shortened V by 3 bases and J by 2 bases, and 13 bases separated the two germline ends. The CDR3 is made up of 14 amino acids. Germline values: CDR1 GTSNPN, CDR2 SVGIG (reference sequence). The CDR3 loop reads CAWSFTDLNTEAFF. In DNA form, the CDR3 reads TGTGCCTGGAGCTTTACGGACTTAAACACTGAAGCTTTCTTT.

This clone was seen only once. The chain joins TRBV15 to TRBJ2-7; weak D call: TRBD2 (5 bases). The germline V gene has CDR1 LNHNV and CDR2 YYDKDF (reference sequence). The CDR3 spans 11 residues. Trimming shortened V by 1 base and J by 7 bases, and 5 bases separated the two germline ends. The CDR3 DNA sequence: TGTGCCACCAGCAGAGGAGGGGAGCAGTACTTC. Protein: CATSRGGEQYF. The whole variable domain, remainder taken from reference TRBV15 and TRBJ2-7, is DAMVIQNPRYQVTQFGKPVTLSCSQTLNHNVMYWYQQKSSQAPKLLFHYYDKDFNNEADTPDNFQSRRPNTSFCFLDIRSPGLGDTAMYLCATSRGGEQYFGPGTRLTVT.

V usage is TRBV29-1 and J usage is TRBJ2-2; a possible D gene is TRBD2 (5 bases). The CDR3 sequence is 16 residues long. Trimming shortened V by 1 base and J by 3 bases, and 15 bases separated the two germline ends. Germline V lookup: CDR1 SQVTM, CDR2 ANQGSEA. CDR3 nucleotides: TGCAGCGTTGAAGTGCCAGCGGCGGTAGACACCGGGGAGCTGTTTTTT. This encodes CSVEVPAAVDTGELFF.

This chain uses TRBV5-1 with TRBJ2-3, with 10 bases fitting TRBD1. The germline gives CDR1 SGHRS, CDR2 YFSETQ. This CDR3 contains 16 residues. V was clipped by 3 bases and J by 3 bases; unmatched bases: 7. In nucleotides, the CDR3 is TGCGCCAGCAGCTGGGGGACAGGGGATGGTACAGATACGCAGTATTTT. Its protein is CASSWGTGDGTDTQYF.

The rearrangement uses TRBV19 and TRBJ2-7, with a weak D call TRBD1 (5 bases). Germline V gene lookup returns CDR1 LNHDA and CDR2 SQIVND (reference sequence). The V and J ends lost 1 base and 3 bases respectively, with 10 bases between them. This CDR3 is built from 14 residues. This CDR3 reads CASSIGQGFYEQYF. Here the CDR3 DNA reads TGTGCCAGTAGTATAGGGCAGGGATTCTACGAGCAGTACTTC.

The CDR3 region has the DNA TGTGCCAGTAGCGACGGGACTAGCGTTTACGAGCAGTACTTC. Translation: CASSDGTSVYEQYF. The chain carries TRBV19 and TRBJ2-5; 10 nucleotides agree with TRBD2. The assigned J gene may be wrong: the sequence end matches TRBJ2-7 better. In germline, CDR1 is LNHDA, CDR2 SQIVND (reference sequence). CDR3 size: 14 residues.

This sequence joins TRBV5-6 and TRBJ1-2; a possible D gene is TRBD1 (6 bases). Germline V gene sequence: CDR1 SGHDT, CDR2 YYEEEE. There are 16 residues in the CDR3. V was shortened by 0 bases and J by 5 bases, with 17 bases between the two germline ends. CDR3 DNA: TGTGCCAGCAGCTTGGGGAGTACAGGGTTCGAGTATGGCTACACCTTC. It is translated as CASSLGSTGFEYGYTF.

The table lists this clone with a few counts. The chain links TRBV4-1 to TRBJ1-1, with 9 bases fitting TRBD1. Losses at the gene ends were 3 bases for V and 5 bases for J; bases not matched to a gene: 7. Germline CDR1 MGHRA, CDR2 YSYEKL. The CDR3 contains 15 residues. This CDR3 reads CASSQGGQGWTEAFF. The CDR3 DNA reads TGCGCCAGCAGCCAGGGGGGACAGGGTTGGACTGAAGCTTTCTTT.

The chain has TRBV27 and TRBJ2-7, with D uncertain. The CDR3 length is 15 residues. V was pared by 5 bases and J by 4 bases, with 18 bases between. Germline V CDR1 and CDR2: MNHEY, SMNVEV (reference sequence). Written as DNA, the CDR3 is TGTGCCAGCAGTCCCCCACTACCTCCGGTTTACGAGCAGTACTTC. Translated, it gives CASSPPLPPVYEQYF.

The J gene is TRBJ2-5, the V gene TRBV11-3; D perhaps matches TRBD2 (5 bases). The J call may be in error: the DNA end matches TRBJ2-7 better. Germline V CDR1 and CDR2: SGHNT, YENEEA. CDR3 length equals 11 residues. CDR3 in amino acids: CASRGDDEQYF. The DNA for the CDR3 is TGTGCCAGCAGGGGAGATGACGAGCAGTACTTC.

The V gene is TRBV29-1, the J gene TRBJ2-1; possible D gene TRBD2, 6 bases. V gave up 7 bases and J gave up 3 bases, with 13 bases separating them. Germline V CDR1 and CDR2: SQVTM, ANQGSEA. This CDR3 is built from 13 residues. CDR3 sequence (DNA): TGCAGCGGGCGGGACTCCCTCTACAATGAGCAGTTCTTC. It is translated as CSGRDSLYNEQFF.

This chain uses TRBV19 with TRBJ2-1; 8 bases fit TRBD2. Unmatched junction bases numbered 11, after V lost 0 bases and J lost 4 bases. The CDR3 runs 18 residues. Germline lookup yields CDR1 LNHDA and CDR2 SQIVND (reference sequence). CDR3 protein: CASSIDFRAGDPYNEQFF. CDR3 sequence (DNA): TGTGCCAGTAGTATAGATTTTCGAGCGGGAGACCCTTACAATGAGCAGTTCTTC.

The V gene is TRBV7-2, the J gene TRBJ2-1; D remains unclear. Germline V gives CDR1 SGHTA, CDR2 FQGNSA. The CDR3 consists of 11 residues. V dropped 5 bases and J dropped 7 bases, with 6 bases sitting between them. The CDR3 loop is CASSTNNEQFF. The CDR3 DNA reads TGTGCCAGCAGCACAAATAATGAGCAGTTCTTC. The entire variable domain, with the rest obtained from reference TRBV7-2 and TRBJ2-1, is as follows: GAGVSQSPSNKVTEKGKDVELRCDPISGHTALYWYRQSLGQGLEFLIYFQGNSAPDKSGLPSDRFSAERTGGSVSTLTIQRTQQEDSAVYLCASSTNNEQFFGPGTRLTVL.

In nucleotides, the CDR3 is TGTGCCACCATGCCACTAGCGGGACTGTCTACTGAGCAGTTCTTC. As protein: CATMPLAGLSTEQFF. The chain recombines TRBV27 with TRBJ2-1, with TRBD2 matching over 10 bases. Germline lookup yields CDR1 MNHEY and CDR2 SMNVEV (reference sequence). The CDR3 consists of 15 residues. J lost 9 bases, V lost 10 bases, and 15 bases had no gene match.

This clone was detected only once. J is TRBJ1-2 and V is TRBV5-4; possible D gene TRBD1, 6 bases. Trimming shortened V by 5 bases and J by 4 bases, and 15 bases separated the two germline ends. This CDR3 is 14 amino acids long. Germline lookup yields CDR1 SGHNT and CDR2 YYREEE (reference sequence). CDR3 nucleotide sequence: TGTGCCAGCAGAACCTGGGACACAAGCTATGGCTACACCTTC. Translating it yields CASRTWDTSYGYTF. The whole variable domain, filled in from reference TRBV5-4 and TRBJ1-2, reads ETGVTQSPTHLIKTRGQQVTLRCSSQSGHNTVSWYQQALGQGPQFIFQYYREEENGRGNFPPRFSGLQFPNYSSELNVNALELDDSALYLCASRTWDTSYGYTFGSGTRLTVV.